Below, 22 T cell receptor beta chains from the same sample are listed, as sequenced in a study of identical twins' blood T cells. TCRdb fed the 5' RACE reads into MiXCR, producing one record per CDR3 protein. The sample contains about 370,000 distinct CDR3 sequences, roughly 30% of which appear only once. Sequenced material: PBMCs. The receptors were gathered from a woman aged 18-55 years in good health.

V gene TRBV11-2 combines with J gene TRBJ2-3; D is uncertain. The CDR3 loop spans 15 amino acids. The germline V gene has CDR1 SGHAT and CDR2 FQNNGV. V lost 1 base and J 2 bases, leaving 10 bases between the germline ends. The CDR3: CASSLVLVDTDTQYF. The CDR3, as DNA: TGTGCCAGCAGCTTAGTTTTGGTGGACACAGATACGCAGTATTTT.

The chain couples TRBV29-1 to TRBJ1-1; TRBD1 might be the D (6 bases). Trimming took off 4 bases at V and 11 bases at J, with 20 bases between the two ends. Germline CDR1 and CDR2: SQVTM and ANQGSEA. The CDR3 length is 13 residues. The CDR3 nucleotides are TGCAGCGTTGGCCGTGATACAGGGAGGGTTGCTTTCTTT. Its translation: CSVGRDTGRVAFF.

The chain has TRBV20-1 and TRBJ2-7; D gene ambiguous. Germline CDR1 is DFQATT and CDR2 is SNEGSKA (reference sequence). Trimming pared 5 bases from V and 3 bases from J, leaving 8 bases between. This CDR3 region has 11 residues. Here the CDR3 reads CSARQDYEQYF. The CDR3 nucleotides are TGCAGTGCTCGGCAGGACTACGAGCAGTACTTC.

The CDR3 DNA reads as TGTGCCAGCAGCTTAAGGGACAGACCCTATGGCTACACCTTC. Translating it yields CASSLRDRPYGYTF. The V and J genes are TRBV7-9 and TRBJ1-2; 7 positions agree with TRBD1. This CDR3 is built from 14 residues. V was clipped by 2 bases and J by 4 bases; unmatched bases: 4. Per germline, CDR1 SEHNR and CDR2 FQNEAQ (reference sequence).

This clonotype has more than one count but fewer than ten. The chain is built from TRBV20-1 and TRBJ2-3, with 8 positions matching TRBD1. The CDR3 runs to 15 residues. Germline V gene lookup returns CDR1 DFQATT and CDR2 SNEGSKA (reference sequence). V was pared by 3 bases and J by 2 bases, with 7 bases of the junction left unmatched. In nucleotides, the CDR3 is TGCAGTGCTAGCGCACAGGGGGACCTCACAGATACGCAGTATTTT. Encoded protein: CSASAQGDLTDTQYF.

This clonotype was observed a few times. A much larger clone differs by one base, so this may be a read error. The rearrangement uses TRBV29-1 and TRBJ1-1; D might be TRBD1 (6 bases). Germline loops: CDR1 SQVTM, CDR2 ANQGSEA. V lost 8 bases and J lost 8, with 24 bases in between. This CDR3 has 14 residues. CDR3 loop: CSLREGGSLTEAFF. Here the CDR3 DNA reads TGCAGCTTGCGTGAAGGGGGGAGTTTAACAGAAGCTTTCTTT.

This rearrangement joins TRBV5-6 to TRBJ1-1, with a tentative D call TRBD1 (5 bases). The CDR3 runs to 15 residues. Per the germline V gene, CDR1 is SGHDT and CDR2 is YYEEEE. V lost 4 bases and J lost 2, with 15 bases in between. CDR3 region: CASSISRDGNTEAFF. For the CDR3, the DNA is TGTGCCAGCAGCATTTCCAGGGACGGAAACACTGAAGCTTTCTTT.

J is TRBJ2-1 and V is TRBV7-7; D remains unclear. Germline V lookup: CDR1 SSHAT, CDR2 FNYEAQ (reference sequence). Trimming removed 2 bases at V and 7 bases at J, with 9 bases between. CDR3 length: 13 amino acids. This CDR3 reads CASSLNSGNEQFF. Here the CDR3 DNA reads TGTGCCAGCAGCTTAAACTCCGGGAATGAGCAGTTCTTC. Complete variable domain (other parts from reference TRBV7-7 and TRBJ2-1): GAGVSQSPRYKVTKRGQDVTLRCDPISSHATLYWYQQALGQGPEFLTYFNYEAQPDKSGLPSDRFSAERPEGSISTLTIQRTEQRDSAMYRCASSLNSGNEQFFGPGTRLTVL.

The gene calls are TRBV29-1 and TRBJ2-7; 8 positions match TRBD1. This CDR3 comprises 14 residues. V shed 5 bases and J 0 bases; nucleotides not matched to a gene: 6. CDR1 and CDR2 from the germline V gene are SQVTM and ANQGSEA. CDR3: CSVLGQGISYEQYF. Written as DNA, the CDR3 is TGCAGCGTTCTCGGACAGGGTATCTCCTACGAGCAGTACTTC.

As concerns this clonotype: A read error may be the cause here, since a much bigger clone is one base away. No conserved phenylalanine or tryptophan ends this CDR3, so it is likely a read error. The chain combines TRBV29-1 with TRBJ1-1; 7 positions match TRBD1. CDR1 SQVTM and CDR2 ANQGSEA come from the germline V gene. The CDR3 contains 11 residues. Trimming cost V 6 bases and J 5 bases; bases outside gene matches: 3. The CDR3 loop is CSVGTVTEAFS. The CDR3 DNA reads TGCAGCGTGGGGACAGTGACTGAAGCTTTCTCT.

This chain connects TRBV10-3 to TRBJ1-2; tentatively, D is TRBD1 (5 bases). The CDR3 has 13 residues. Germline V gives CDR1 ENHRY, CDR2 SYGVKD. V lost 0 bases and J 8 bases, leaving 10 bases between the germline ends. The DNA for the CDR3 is TGTGCCATCAGTGAGTCGCTGGGGGTCGGCTACACCTTC. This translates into CAISESLGVGYTF.

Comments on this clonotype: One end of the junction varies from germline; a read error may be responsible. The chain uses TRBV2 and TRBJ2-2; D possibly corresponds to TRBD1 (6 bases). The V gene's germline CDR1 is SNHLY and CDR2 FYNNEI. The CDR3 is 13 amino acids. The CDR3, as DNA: TGCGCCTTAGGACAGCTCAACACCGGGGAGCTGTTTTTT. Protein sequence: CALGQLNTGELFF.

This chain's CDR3 is CSASTSYHYNEQFF. The CDR3 bases are TGCAGTGCTTCTACTAGTTACCACTACAATGAGCAGTTCTTC. The V call is TRBV20-1, the J call TRBJ2-1; D is possibly TRBD2 (5 bases). In germline, CDR1 is DFQATT, CDR2 SNEGSKA (reference sequence). This CDR3 contains 14 residues. The ends were cut back, 5 bases at V and 3 bases at J, with 14 bases in the middle.

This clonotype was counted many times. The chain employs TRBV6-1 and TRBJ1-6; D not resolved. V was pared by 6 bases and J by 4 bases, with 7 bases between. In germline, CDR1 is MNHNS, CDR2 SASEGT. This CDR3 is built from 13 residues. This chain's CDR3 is CASRDTYNSPLHF. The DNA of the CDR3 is TGTGCCAGCAGAGACACGTATAATTCACCCCTCCACTTT.

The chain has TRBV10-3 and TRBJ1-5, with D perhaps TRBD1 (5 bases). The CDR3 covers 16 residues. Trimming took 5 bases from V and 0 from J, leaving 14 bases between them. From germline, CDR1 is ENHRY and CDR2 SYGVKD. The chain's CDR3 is CAISLGTPVSNQPQHF. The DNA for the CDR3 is TGTGCCATCAGTCTCGGGACCCCCGTTAGCAATCAGCCCCAGCATTTT.

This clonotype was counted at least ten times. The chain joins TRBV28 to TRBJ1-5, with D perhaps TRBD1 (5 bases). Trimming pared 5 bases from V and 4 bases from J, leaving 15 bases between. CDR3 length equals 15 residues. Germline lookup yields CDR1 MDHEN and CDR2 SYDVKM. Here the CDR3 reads CASSPPGAVNQPQHF. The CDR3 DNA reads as TGTGCCAGCAGTCCCCCCGGGGCAGTGAATCAGCCCCAGCATTTT.

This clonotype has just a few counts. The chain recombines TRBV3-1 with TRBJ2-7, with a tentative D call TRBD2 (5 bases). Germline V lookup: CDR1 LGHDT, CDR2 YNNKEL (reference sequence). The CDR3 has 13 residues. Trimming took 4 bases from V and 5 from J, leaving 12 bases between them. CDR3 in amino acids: CASSPVGLDEQYF. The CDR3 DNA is TGTGCCAGCAGCCCAGTCGGACTCGACGAGCAGTACTTC.

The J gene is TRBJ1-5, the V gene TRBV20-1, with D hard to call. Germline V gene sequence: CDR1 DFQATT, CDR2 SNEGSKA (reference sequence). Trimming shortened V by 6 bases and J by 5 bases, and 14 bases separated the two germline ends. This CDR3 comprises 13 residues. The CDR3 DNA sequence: TGCAGTGCCAGCCCGGGCTGGGATCAGCCCCAGCATTTT. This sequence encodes CSASPGWDQPQHF.

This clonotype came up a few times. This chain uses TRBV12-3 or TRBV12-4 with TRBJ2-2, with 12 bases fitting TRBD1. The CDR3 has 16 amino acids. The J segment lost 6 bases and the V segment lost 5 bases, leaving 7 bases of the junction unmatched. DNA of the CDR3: TGTGCCAGCAGTCTCCGGGACAGGGGGCTTTCCGGGGAGCTGTTTTTT. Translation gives CASSLRDRGLSGELFF.

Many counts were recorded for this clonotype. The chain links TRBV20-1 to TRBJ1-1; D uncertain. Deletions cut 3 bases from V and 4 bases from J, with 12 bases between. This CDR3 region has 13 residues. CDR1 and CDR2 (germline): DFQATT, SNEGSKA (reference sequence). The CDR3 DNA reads TGCAGTGCTAGCGGAGGTGAGGGCACTGAAGCTTTCTTT. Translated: CSASGGEGTEAFF.

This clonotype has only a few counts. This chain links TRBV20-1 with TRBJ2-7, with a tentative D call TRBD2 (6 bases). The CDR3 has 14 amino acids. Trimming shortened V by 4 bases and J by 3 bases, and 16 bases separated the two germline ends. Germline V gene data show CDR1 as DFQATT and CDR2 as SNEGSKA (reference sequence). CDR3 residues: CSAIGPWGDYEQYF. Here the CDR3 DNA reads TGCAGTGCTATTGGGCCCTGGGGGGACTACGAGCAGTACTTC.

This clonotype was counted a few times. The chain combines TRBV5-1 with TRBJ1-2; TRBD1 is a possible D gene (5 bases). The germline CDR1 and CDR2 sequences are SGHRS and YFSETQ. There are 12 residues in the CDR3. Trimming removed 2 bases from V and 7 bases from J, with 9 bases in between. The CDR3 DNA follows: TGCGCCAGCAGCTTATCAGGGAGTGGCTACACCTTC. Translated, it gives CASSLSGSGYTF.